Listed below are T cell receptor beta chains from one sample, sequenced in a study of blood T cell repertoires in COVID-19. The table came from immunoSEQ multiplex PCR; TCRdb's copy has only in-frame clones and leaves some out. The sample has roughly 300,000 clones, about nine tenths seen once. The sequenced material came from peripheral blood. The receptors were sampled from a woman in her 30s with COVID-19, enrolled during active disease. Each CDR3 is given with its conserved first and last residue. Each record gives: clone size, V gene, J gene, D gene, CDR3 protein, CDR3 DNA. The D gene is left open where the match is weak. Clone size, where shown, is once, few, many, or a class for clones that have expanded.

-,TRBV27,TRBJ1-6,TRBD1,CASSADRGNSPLHF,TGTGCCAGCAGTGCTGACAGGGGAAATTCACCCCTCCACTTT
-,TRBV6-5,TRBJ1-2,TRBD1,CASSYGTATYGYTF,TGTGCCAGCAGTTACGGGACAGCTACATATGGCTACACCTTC
few,TRBV6-6,TRBJ1-2,-,CASISGGADYGYTF,TGTGCCAGCATCTCCGGGGGGGCGGACTATGGCTACACCTTC
-,TRBV28,TRBJ1-6,-,CASRQGSHNSPLHF,TGTGCCAGCAGACAGGGTTCCCATAATTCACCCCTCCACTTT
-,TRBV19,TRBJ2-1,-,CASSIDPASVWGRNEQFF,TGTGCCAGTAGTATAGACCCAGCGTCGGTATGGGGGCGCAATGAGCAGTTCTTC
-,TRBV5-1,TRBJ2-7,-,CASNVAGAPSYEQYF,TGCGCCAGCAACGTCGCAGGGGCCCCTTCCTACGAGCAGTACTTC
-,TRBV27,TRBJ2-7,-,CASSLIGGTHEQYF,TGTGCCAGCAGTTTAATCGGGGGAACCCACGAGCAGTACTTC
-,TRBV14,TRBJ2-7,-,CASSQESQRKTYEQYF,TGTGCCAGCAGCCAAGAGTCACAGCGGAAAACCTACGAGCAGTACTTC
-,TRBV5-1,TRBJ1-2,-,CASSQLGGLYGYTF,TGCGCCAGCAGCCAACTGGGTGGGCTCTATGGCTACACCTTC
-,TRBV6-2/TRBV6-3,TRBJ2-7,TRBD1,CASSTTGYVYF,TGTGCCAGCAGCACGACAGGGTACGTGTACTTC
-,TRBV25-1,TRBJ2-2,-,CASGLSGAGPTGELFF,TGTGCCAGCGGGTTATCAGGGGCAGGCCCCACCGGGGAGCTGTTTTTT
-,TRBV5-8,TRBJ2-5,-,CASSLGTRATQETQYF,TGTGCCAGCAGCTTGGGGACTCGTGCCACCCAAGAGACCCAGTACTTC
-,TRBV5-1,TRBJ2-3,-,CASSPRDYRADTQYF,TGCGCCAGCAGCCCACGGGACTACAGGGCGGATACGCAGTATTTT
once,TRBV19,TRBJ1-5,-,CASSIPEYSNQPQHF,TGTGCCAGTAGTATCCCAGAATATAGCAATCAGCCCCAGCATTTT
-,TRBV6-5,TRBJ2-7,-,CASSPLRGAYYEQYF,TGTGCCAGCAGTCCACTCCGGGGGGCGTATTACGAGCAGTACTTC
-,TRBV5-1,TRBJ1-2,-,CASSLGFTAEGYTF,TGCGCCAGCAGCTTGGGCTTCACAGCCGAGGGCTACACCTTC
-,TRBV3-1/TRBV3-2,TRBJ1-2,-,CASSQGVLIGANYGYTF,TGTGCCAGCAGCCAAGGGGTCCTCATCGGAGCTAACTATGGCTACACCTTC
-,TRBV19,TRBJ2-1,TRBD2,CAVGGERGGYNEQFF,TGTGCCGTAGGAGGCGAGCGGGGGGGCTACAATGAGCAGTTCTTC
-,TRBV27,TRBJ2-7,-,CASSLSARGYEQYF,TGTGCCAGCAGTTTGAGTGCCAGGGGATACGAGCAGTACTTC
-,TRBV5-5,TRBJ1-1,-,CASSLVKDTRWNTEAFF,TGTGCCAGCAGCTTAGTCAAGGATACCAGGTGGAACACTGAAGCTTTCTTT
-,TRBV28,TRBJ1-1,-,CASSPRLPRWAFF,TGTGCCAGCAGTCCGAGACTCCCCCGGTGGGCTTTCTTT
few,TRBV18,TRBJ1-2,-,CASSLREIGYTF,TGTGCCAGCTCACTCCGGGAAATTGGCTACACCTTC
-,TRBV15,TRBJ2-7,TRBD1,CATRPGQGPYEQYF,TGTGCCACCAGACCGGGACAGGGACCCTACGAGCAGTACTTC
-,TRBV19,TRBJ2-2,TRBD2,CASTGGPNTGELFF,TGTGCCAGTACGGGGGGGCCAAACACCGGGGAGCTGTTTTTT
-,TRBV19,TRBJ1-4,-,CASSISGGLNEKLFF,TGTGCCAGTAGTATTTCGGGAGGACTTAATGAAAAACTGTTTTTT
-,TRBV9,TRBJ2-2,TRBD2,CASSIRSGGNTGELFF,TGTGCCAGCAGCATCAGAAGCGGGGGGAACACCGGGGAGCTGTTTTTT
-,TRBV2,TRBJ1-5,TRBD1,CASSPGQTSFRNQPQHF,TGTGCCAGCAGTCCGGGACAGACCTCATTCCGCAATCAGCCCCAGCATTTT
-,TRBV27,TRBJ2-1,TRBD1,CASRLGTGSYNEQFF,TGTGCCAGCAGACTCGGGACAGGGTCTTACAATGAGCAGTTCTTC
-,TRBV5-1,TRBJ2-5,TRBD1,CASSLVGTGIETQYF,TGCGCCAGCAGCTTGGTGGGGACAGGGATCGAGACCCAGTACTTC
-,TRBV7-8,TRBJ2-5,TRBD2,CASSLAGGETQYF,TGTGCCAGCAGCTTAGCCGGGGGGGAGACCCAGTACTTC
-,TRBV18,TRBJ1-1,TRBD1,CASSPQGARVLTEAFF,TGTGCCAGCTCACCTCAGGGGGCAAGGGTTTTAACTGAAGCTTTCTTT
-,TRBV7-2,TRBJ2-5,TRBD1,CASSLVTRRQGDGTQYF,TGTGCCAGCAGCTTAGTAACCCGGCGGCAGGGGGACGGGACCCAGTACTTC
-,TRBV9,TRBJ1-2,TRBD1,CASSSSGGTNGYTF,TGTGCCAGCAGCTCTTCAGGGGGAACGAATGGCTACACCTTC
-,TRBV27,TRBJ2-7,TRBD2,CASSLDGGSYEQYF,TGTGCCAGCAGTTTAGACGGGGGGAGTTACGAGCAGTACTTC
few,TRBV7-2,TRBJ2-7,TRBD2,CASSLAFLAAYEQYF,TGTGCCAGCAGCTTAGCTTTCCTAGCGGCCTACGAGCAGTACTTC
-,TRBV18,TRBJ1-2,TRBD1,CASSSGTGGSYGYTF,TGTGCCAGCTCGTCCGGGACAGGGGGTTCCTATGGCTACACCTTC
-,TRBV19,TRBJ1-2,-,CASKTSGGGYTF,TGTGCCAGTAAAACGTCGGGTGGTGGCTACACCTTC
-,TRBV5-6,TRBJ1-5,-,CASSLWTVNQPQHF,TGTGCCAGCAGCTTGTGGACAGTCAATCAGCCCCAGCATTTT
-,TRBV21-1,TRBJ1-2,-,CASIDRDREDGYTF,TGTGCCAGCATCGATCGAGACAGGGAGGACGGCTACACCTTC
-,TRBV6-5,TRBJ2-7,TRBD1,CASTPGGTGGREQYF,TGTGCCAGCACCCCCGGGGGGACAGGGGGCCGGGAGCAGTACTTC
-,TRBV19,TRBJ2-1,-,CASSIRGGRNEQFF,TGTGCCAGTAGTATAAGGGGGGGGAGGAATGAGCAGTTCTTC
few,TRBV10-1,TRBJ2-2,TRBD2,CASARGGSAGELFF,TGCGCCAGCGCCCGCGGGGGTAGCGCCGGGGAGCTGTTTTTT
once,TRBV25-1,TRBJ2-3,-,CASSETGTDTQYF,TGTGCCAGCAGTGAAACAGGCACAGATACGCAGTATTTT
-,TRBV10-3,TRBJ1-2,TRBD1,CAISASGGDYTF,TGTGCCATCAGTGCTTCAGGGGGCGACTACACCTTC
-,TRBV23-1,TRBJ1-4,TRBD1,CASSQLDRDREKLFF,TGCGCCAGCAGTCAACTTGACAGGGACCGGGAAAAACTGTTTTTT
-,TRBV4-1,TRBJ2-4,TRBD2,CASSPGLAGGRILAKNIQYF,TGCGCCAGCAGCCCCGGACTAGCGGGGGGCCGCATACTAGCCAAAAACATTCAGTACTTC
-,TRBV5-1,TRBJ2-7,TRBD2,CASSEGLAGGPYEQYF,TGCGCCAGCAGCGAGGGACTAGCGGGGGGCCCCTACGAGCAGTACTTC
-,TRBV19,TRBJ1-4,TRBD1,CASSTLTGGGEKLFF,TGTGCCAGTAGCACCTTGACAGGGGGAGGTGAAAAACTGTTTTTT
-,TRBV3-1/TRBV3-2,TRBJ1-2,-,CASSHAGTKTNYGYTF,TGTGCCAGCAGCCACGCCGGGACAAAAACTAACTATGGCTACACCTTC
-,TRBV24-1,TRBJ2-3,TRBD2,CATSDNPGAGGADTQYF,TGTGCCACCAGTGACAACCCAGGAGCGGGGGGGGCAGATACGCAGTATTTT
-,TRBV11-2,TRBJ2-1,TRBD2,CASSIQPSGGYNEQFF,TGTGCCAGCAGCATCCAACCTAGCGGGGGCTACAATGAGCAGTTCTTC
-,TRBV4-1,TRBJ2-3,TRBD2,CASSQVGLASADTQYF,TGCGCCAGCAGCCAGGTGGGACTAGCGTCTGCAGATACGCAGTATTTT
-,TRBV24-1,TRBJ1-2,TRBD1,CATSDSGTGNRGYTF,TGTGCCACCAGTGACTCCGGGACAGGGAATAGGGGCTACACCTTC
once,TRBV5-4,TRBJ1-5,-,CAWGGNQPQHF,TGTGCGTGGGGGGGGAATCAGCCCCAGCATTTT
-,TRBV6-1,TRBJ2-7,TRBD1,CASSDGDPGQDTYEQYF,TGTGCCAGCAGTGACGGAGATCCGGGACAGGACACCTACGAGCAGTACTTC
once,TRBV19,TRBJ2-1,TRBD2,CASSEAGGMQQFF,TGTGCCAGTAGTGAAGCGGGGGGAATGCAGCAGTTCTTC
-,TRBV18,TRBJ2-2,TRBD2,CASSQSSGANTGELFF,TGTGCCAGCTCACAATCTAGCGGGGCGAACACCGGGGAGCTGTTTTTT